This is a list of T cell receptor beta chains from one sample in a study of neurological immune-mediated disorders. TCRdb ran MiXCR on the 5' RACE reads and lists one entry per CDR3 protein. The data show roughly 3,900 distinct CDR3 sequences, over 25% seen once. The sequenced sample was CD8+ T cells from blood. The receptors were gathered from a man over 45 with HTLV-1-associated myelopathy (HAM/TSP). Each CDR3 is given with its conserved first and last residue. Fields, in order: D gene, J gene, V gene, clone size, CDR3 protein, CDR3 DNA. D genes are given only for firm matches. Only part of the rows carry a size: once, few, many, or a class if the clone is expanded.

-,TRBJ1-5,TRBV3-1,many,CASSLLGGPGGPQHF,TGTGCCAGCAGCCTCCTCGGGGGCCCCGGGGGACCCCAGCATTTT
-,TRBJ1-1,TRBV7-9,medium-sized,CASSPDRLPEAFF,TGTGCCAGCAGCCCCGACAGGCTACCTGAAGCTTTCTTT
TRBD2,TRBJ2-3,TRBV10-3,-,CAISIAGKSTDTQYF,TGTGCCATCAGCATAGCGGGGAAAAGCACAGATACGCAGTATTTT
TRBD2,TRBJ2-7,TRBV12-5,-,CASGLDLAGGLEQYF,TGTGCTAGTGGCTTAGATCTAGCGGGAGGGCTCGAGCAGTACTTC
TRBD2,TRBJ2-2,TRBV20-1,medium-sized,CSARDPERERTGELFF,TGCAGTGCTAGAGATCCGGAGCGGGAGCGTACCGGGGAGCTGTTTTTT
-,TRBJ2-2,TRBV9,many,CASSVEWRYTGELFF,TGTGCCAGCAGCGTAGAATGGCGGTATACCGGGGAGCTGTTTTTT
TRBD1,TRBJ2-3,TRBV5-5,once,CASSLGVRGLTDTQYF,TGTGCCAGCAGCTTGGGGGTCAGGGGGCTCACAGATACGCAGTATTTT
TRBD1,TRBJ2-7,TRBV29-1,-,CSVGAPGQGAREQYF,TGCAGCGTTGGAGCACCGGGACAGGGGGCGCGCGAGCAGTACTTC
TRBD1,TRBJ1-5,TRBV2,-,CASRPGQGLKGGNQPQHF,TGTGCCAGCCGACCGGGACAGGGACTTAAAGGCGGAAATCAGCCCCAGCATTTT
-,TRBJ1-2,TRBV28,-,CASSYRDYGYTF,TGTGCCAGCAGTTACCGAGACTATGGCTACACCTTC
-,TRBJ2-3,TRBV4-3,few,CASSQDGRFSYTDTQYF,TGCGCCAGCAGCCAAGATGGCCGGTTTTCTTACACAGATACGCAGTATTTT
TRBD1,TRBJ2-1,TRBV5-1,many,CASSLPGTGGGDEQFF,TGCGCCAGCAGCCTTCCTGGGACAGGGGGCGGGGATGAGCAGTTCTTC
TRBD1,TRBJ2-4,TRBV13,-,CASSYGQVDIQYF,TGTGCCAGCAGCTACGGACAGGTGGACATTCAGTACTTC
TRBD2,TRBJ2-7,TRBV2,many,CASTTMTSGYEQYF,TGTGCCAGCACCACCATGACTAGCGGTTACGAGCAGTACTTC
TRBD1,TRBJ2-1,TRBV20-1,-,CSAGTAPNEQFF,TGCAGTGCCGGGACAGCCCCAAATGAGCAGTTCTTC
-,TRBJ1-1,TRBV4-1,many,CASSQDASLNTEAFF,TGCGCCAGCAGCCAAGATGCCAGTCTGAACACTGAAGCTTTCTTT
TRBD1,TRBJ2-2,TRBV7-9,-,CASVPDRAGELFF,TGTGCCAGCGTCCCCGACAGGGCCGGGGAGCTGTTTTTT
-,TRBJ2-3,TRBV11-3,-,CASSLVGLAPDTQYF,TGTGCCAGCAGCTTAGTAGGGCTCGCCCCCGATACGCAGTATTTT
-,TRBJ2-7,TRBV7-9,many,CASSRGSSYEQYF,TGTGCCAGCAGCCGTGGATCTTCCTACGAGCAGTACTTC
-,TRBJ2-2,TRBV24-1,many,CATSDLLDTGELFF,TGTGCCACCAGTGATTTGTTGGACACCGGGGAGCTGTTTTTT
TRBD1,TRBJ1-2,TRBV12-3/TRBV12-4,many,CASSTTGGNTF,TGTGCCAGCAGTACCACAGGGGGGAACACCTTC
-,TRBJ2-7,TRBV2,medium-sized,CASSEALDIYEQYF,TGTGCCAGCAGTGAAGCGCTGGACATCTACGAGCAGTACTTC
TRBD1,TRBJ2-7,TRBV27,many,CASSIRGKGSYEQYF,TGTGCCAGCAGTATCAGGGGGAAAGGCTCCTACGAGCAGTACTTC
-,TRBJ1-2,TRBV7-9,-,CASSLKPGRYTF,TGTGCCAGCAGCTTAAAGCCGGGCAGATACACCTTC
TRBD1,TRBJ1-5,TRBV7-8,-,CASSLTGSNQPQHF,TGTGCCAGCAGCCTGACAGGGAGCAATCAGCCCCAGCATTTT
-,TRBJ1-1,TRBV4-1,many,CASSQESGFRNTEAFF,TGCGCCAGCAGCCAAGAGTCCGGGTTTCGGAACACTGAAGCTTTCTTT
-,TRBJ2-2,TRBV12-3/TRBV12-4,-,CASSQGTGELFF,TGTGCCAGCAGTCAGGGAACCGGGGAGCTGTTTTTT